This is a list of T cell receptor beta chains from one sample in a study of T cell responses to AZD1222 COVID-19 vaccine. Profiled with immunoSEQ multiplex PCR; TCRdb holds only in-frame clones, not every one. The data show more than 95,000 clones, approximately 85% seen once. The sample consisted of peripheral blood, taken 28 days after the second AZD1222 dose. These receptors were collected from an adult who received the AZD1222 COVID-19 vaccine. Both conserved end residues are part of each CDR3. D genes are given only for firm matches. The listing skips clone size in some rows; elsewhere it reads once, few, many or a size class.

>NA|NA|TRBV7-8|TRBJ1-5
TGTGCCAGCAGCCCCCGGGGGGACCAGCCCCAGCATTTT
CASSPRGDQPQHF
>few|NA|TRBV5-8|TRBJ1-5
TGTGCCAGCAGCTTGAATTCAGGTCTGAGGAATCAGCCCCAGCATTTT
CASSLNSGLRNQPQHF
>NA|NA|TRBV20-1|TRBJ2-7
TGCAGTGCTAGTCGTCTTAACGAGCAGTACTTC
CSASRLNEQYF
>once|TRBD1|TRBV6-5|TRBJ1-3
TGTGCCAGCAGGTCAACGCAGGGGGCTGGAAACACCATATATTTT
CASRSTQGAGNTIYF
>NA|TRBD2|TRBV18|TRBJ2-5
TGTGCCAGCTCATCAGAACGGGGGGGCAAAGAGACCCAGTACTTC
CASSSERGGKETQYF
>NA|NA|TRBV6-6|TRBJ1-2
TGTGCCAGCAGTTACGGGGCGAGGGGGGGCTATGGCTACACCTTC
CASSYGARGGYGYTF
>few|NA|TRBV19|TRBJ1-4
TGTGCCAGTAGTATACAAGAGGGTGAAAAACTGTTTTTT
CASSIQEGEKLFF
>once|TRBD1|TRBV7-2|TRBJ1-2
TGTGCCAGCAGCTGGGGGACAGGGTGGCCCTATGGCTACACCTTC
CASSWGTGWPYGYTF
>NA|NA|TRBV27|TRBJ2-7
TGTGCCAGCGGCGGCACCGTCGGTTACGAGCAGTACTTC
CASGGTVGYEQYF
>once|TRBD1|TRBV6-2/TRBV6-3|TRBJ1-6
TGTGCCAGCAGTTACGGACAGGGTACCTCACCCCTCCACTTT
CASSYGQGTSPLHF
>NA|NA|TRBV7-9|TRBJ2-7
TGTGCCAGCAGCTTATTTGGGGGTACCTACGAGCAGTACTTC
CASSLFGGTYEQYF
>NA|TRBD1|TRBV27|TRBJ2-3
TGTGCCAGCAGTTTATCGGGAAGACAGGGGGCCGTCACAGATACGCAGTATTTT
CASSLSGRQGAVTDTQYF
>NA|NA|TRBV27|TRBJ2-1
TGTGCCAGCAGTTTAGGGGGTGGCTCCTACAATGAGCAGTTCTTC
CASSLGGGSYNEQFF
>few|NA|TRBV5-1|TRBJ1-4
TGCGCCAGCAGCAGAAGAAAGGGACTCCTCCCAGGGGTGGATGAAAAACTGTTTTTT
CASSRRKGLLPGVDEKLFF
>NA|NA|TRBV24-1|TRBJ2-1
TGTGCCACCAGTGACCCTGACAGTACCACATACAATGAGCAGTTCTTC
CATSDPDSTTYNEQFF
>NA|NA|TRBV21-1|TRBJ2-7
TGTGCCAGCAGCAAATTTTATTCCTGGGGACGGGAGGCCTACGAGCAGTACTTC
CASSKFYSWGREAYEQYF
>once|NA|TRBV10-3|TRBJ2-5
TGTGCCATCAGTGAGTTTGGCGAAGAGACCCAGTACTTC
CAISEFGEETQYF
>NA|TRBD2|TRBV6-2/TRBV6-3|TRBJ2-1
TGTGCCAGCAGTTACATATTGGGGGGGAATTCCTACAATGAGCAGTTCTTC
CASSYILGGNSYNEQFF
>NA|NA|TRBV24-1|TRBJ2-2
TGTGCCACCACGAGCCCCAACACCGGGGAGCTGTTTTTT
CATTSPNTGELFF
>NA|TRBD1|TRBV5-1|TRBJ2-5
TGCGCCAGCAGCTTGAGTGCAGGGGGCGCGTCTTTGGAGACCCAGTACTTC
CASSLSAGGASLETQYF
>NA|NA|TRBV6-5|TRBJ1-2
TGTGCCAGCAGCTCCAGAAAAAACTATGGCTACACCTTC
CASSSRKNYGYTF
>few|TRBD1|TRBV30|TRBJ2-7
TGTGCCTGGAGTGCAGGGGGCTTTGCCTACGAGCAGTACTTC
CAWSAGGFAYEQYF
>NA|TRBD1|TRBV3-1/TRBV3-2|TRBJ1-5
TGTGCCAGCAGCCGGGACAGGGGTGCTTCTCAGCCCCAGCATTTT
CASSRDRGASQPQHF
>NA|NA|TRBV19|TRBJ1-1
TGTGCCAGTAGTATGGAAGGGTCTGAAGCTTTCTTT
CASSMEGSEAFF
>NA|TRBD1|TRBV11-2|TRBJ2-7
TGTGCCAGCAGCTCTTCCGGGACAGCCTCCTACGAGCAGTACTTC
CASSSSGTASYEQYF
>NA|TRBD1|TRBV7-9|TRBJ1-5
TGTGCCAGCAGCGCGGGATTGGACAGGGGCCTCTATCAGCCCCAGCATTTT
CASSAGLDRGLYQPQHF
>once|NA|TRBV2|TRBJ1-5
TGTGCCAGCAGTGAGCGAGCCCCACTGACCCAGCATTTT
CASSERAPLTQHF
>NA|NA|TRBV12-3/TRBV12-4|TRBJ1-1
TGTGCCAGCAGCTACGTGAACACTGAAGCTTTCTTT
CASSYVNTEAFF
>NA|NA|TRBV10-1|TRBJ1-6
TGCGCCAGCAGTGGCGGTAGGGGGGGAGCACCCCTCCACTTT
CASSGGRGGAPLHF
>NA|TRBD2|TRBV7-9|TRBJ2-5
TGTGCCAGCCGCCCTGGACTAGCGGAAGAGACCCAGTACTTC
CASRPGLAEETQYF
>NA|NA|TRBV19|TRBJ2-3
TGTGCCAGCGGGGGCGGGTTGGGGGGCGGCACAGATACGCAGTATTTT
CASGGGLGGGTDTQYF
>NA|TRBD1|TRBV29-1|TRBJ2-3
TGCAGCGTTGGGGGTAGACAGGGGGCAGGTGCAGATACGCAGTATTTT
CSVGGRQGAGADTQYF
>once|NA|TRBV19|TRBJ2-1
TGTGCCAGTAGTATAACCCCAGGAACATTTAACAATGAGCAGTTCTTC
CASSITPGTFNNEQFF
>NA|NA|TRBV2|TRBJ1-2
TGTGCCAGCAGTGAAGCTCGACAGAGCTTC
CASSEARQSF
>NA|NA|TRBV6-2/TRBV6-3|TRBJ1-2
TGTGCCAGCAGTTACCAGGAGGGGTTCTATGGCTACACCTTC
CASSYQEGFYGYTF
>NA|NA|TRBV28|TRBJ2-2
TGTGCCAGCAGGGCGGCCGGGGAGCTGTTTTTT
CASRAAGELFF
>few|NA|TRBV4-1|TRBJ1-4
TGCGCCAGCAGCCAAGATAAGGACCTCCAGTTCGGAAAACTGTTTTTT
CASSQDKDLQFGKLFF
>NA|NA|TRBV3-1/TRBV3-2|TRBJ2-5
TGTGCCAGCAGTCTGAGGGGGCAAGAGACCCAGTACTTC
CASSLRGQETQYF
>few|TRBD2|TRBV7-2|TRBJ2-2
TGTGCCAGCAGGGAGGCTAGCGGACTCACCGGGGAGCTGTTTTTT
CASREASGLTGELFF
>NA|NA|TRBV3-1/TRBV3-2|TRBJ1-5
TGTGCCAGCAGCCAAGGACAGCATAGCAATCAGCCCCAGCATTTT
CASSQGQHSNQPQHF
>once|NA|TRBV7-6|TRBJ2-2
TGTGCCAGCAGCTTAGGGACTTATAACACCGGGGAGCTGTTTTTT
CASSLGTYNTGELFF
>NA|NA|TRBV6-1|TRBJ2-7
TGTGCCAGCAGTGAATACCCTCCCCCCTACGAGCAGTACTTC
CASSEYPPPYEQYF
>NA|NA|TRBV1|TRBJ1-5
TGCACCAGCAGCGCCGGGACGCCCAATCAGCCCCAGCATTTT
CTSSAGTPNQPQHF
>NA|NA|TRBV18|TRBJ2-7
TGTGCCAGCTCACCCGCAGTGGGGTACTACGAGCAGTACTTC
CASSPAVGYYEQYF
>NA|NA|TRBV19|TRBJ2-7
TGTGCCAGTAGTGACCGGGCCAGCTCCTACGAGCAGTACTTC
CASSDRASSYEQYF
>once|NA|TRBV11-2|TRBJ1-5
TGTGCCAGCAGCCCTACTCCCCAAAATCAGCCCCAGCATTTT
CASSPTPQNQPQHF
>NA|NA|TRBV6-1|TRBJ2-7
TGTGCCAGCAGTGAGGGTCCCACCTACGAGCAGTACTTC
CASSEGPTYEQYF
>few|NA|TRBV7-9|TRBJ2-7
TGTGCCAGCAGCCAGGGCCTCCGGGGATGGGAGCAGTACTTC
CASSQGLRGWEQYF
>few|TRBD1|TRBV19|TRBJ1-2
TGTGCCAGTAGTATTCCGGGACAGGGAGTTTCGGGCTACACCTTC
CASSIPGQGVSGYTF
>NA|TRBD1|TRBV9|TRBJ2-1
TGTGCCAGCAGAAGAGGGGGCCTAGAGGACAATGAGCAGTTCTTC
CASRRGGLEDNEQFF
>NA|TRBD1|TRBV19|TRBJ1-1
TGTGCCAGTAGTTCCCGGGACAGGAACACTGAAGCTTTCTTT
CASSSRDRNTEAFF
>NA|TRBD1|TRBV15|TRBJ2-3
TGTGCCACCGACGACGCGGGCAGGGGGACAGATACGCAGTATTTT
CATDDAGRGTDTQYF
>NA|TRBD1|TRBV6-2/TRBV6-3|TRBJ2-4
TGTGCCAGCAGTTATTCTTACGTCCGGGACAGGGGGCGTAGGGACATTCAGTACTTC
CASSYSYVRDRGRRDIQYF
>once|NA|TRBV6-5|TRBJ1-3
TGTGCCAGCAGCTCGACAGGATCTGGAAACACCATATATTTT
CASSSTGSGNTIYF